The entry below gives a single TCR beta chain sequence along with its context. The antigen is unknown. Investigators took roughly 9.5 milliliters of peripheral blood from every donor. PCR was performed a second time for 7 to 11 cycles using a sample-barcoded 5' primer and a J-beta primer mix. TCRdb reanalysed the 5' RACE reads using MiXCR and keeps one entry per CDR3 protein. The sample carries over 950,000 distinct CDR3 sequences, approximately 50% recorded once. The CDR3 runs 16 residues. Trimming left V 4 bases short and J 0 bases short, with 15 bases between. The sample comes from a study of blood T cells in healthy people across ages. The study's findings and limits: Higher diversity and more naive CD4+ cells were features of long-lived donors, compared to aged donors.

The rearrangement joins TRBV12-3 or TRBV12-4 to TRBJ1-2, with a tentative D call TRBD1 (6 bases). This clonotype was sampled from an older woman in good health. Sequenced input: blood. Written as DNA, the CDR3 is TGTGCCAGCAGTTCTCTAGCCCGGACAGCTAACTATGGCTACACCTTC. Protein sequence: CASSSLARTANYGYTF.